Sequencing of this T cell receptor beta chain was carried out in a study of technical replicates of blood from a handful of donors. Sequencing used immunoSEQ multiplex PCR; TCRdb keeps in-frame clones, though not all of them. The table lists fewer than 100,000 clones, approximately 96% of them singletons, with roughly 0.2% in the top ten. Germline lookup yields CDR1 MDHEN and CDR2 SYDVKM. The CDR3 is 14 amino acids. The ends were cut back, 4 bases at V and 2 bases at J, with 6 bases in the middle. This receptor was obtained from a human donor in good health. The sequenced sample was T cells isolated from PBMCs. The chain couples TRBV28 to TRBJ2-6; D is possibly TRBD1 (5 bases). CDR3 protein: CASSSRAGANVLTF. The CDR3 region has the DNA TGTGCCAGCAGTTCCAGGGCTGGGGCCAACGTCCTGACTTTC.